This TCR beta chain was observed in a study of T cells after somatic rescue of genetic block. Trimming at V came to 5 bases and at J to 2 bases, leaving 6 bases not matched to a gene. The germline V gene encodes CDR1 SGHTA and CDR2 FQGNSA. The CDR3 runs to 18 residues. Sequencing was performed with immunoSEQ multiplex PCR; in TCRdb, only in-frame clones are kept and a portion is missing. The sample lists approximately 78,000 clones, approximately 91% occurring once. The source material was peripheral blood mononuclear cells (PBMCs). The chain joins TRBV7-2 to TRBJ2-4, with 16 bases identical to TRBD2. The source of this sequence is a man between 25 and 39 years old. The CDR3 DNA follows: TGTGCCAGCAGCCATCCGGGACTAGCGGGAGGGACCAAAAACATTCAGTACTTC. Translating it yields CASSHPGLAGGTKNIQYF.